The 22 T cell receptor beta chains below were found in one sample sequenced in a study of blood T cell repertoires in COVID-19. TCRdb's table, derived via immunoSEQ multiplex PCR, lists solely in-frame clones and lacks some. The sample includes 180,000 or so clones, approximately 80% of them seen just once. The specimen was PBMCs or T cells enriched from blood (not recorded which). These receptors originate from a man between 50 and 59 years old who had recovered from COVID-19.

The V gene is TRBV5-1, the J gene TRBJ2-1, with 7 positions matching TRBD2. The CDR3 extends over 14 amino acids. CDR1 and CDR2 (germline): SGHRS, YFSETQ. With V trimmed by 0 bases and J by 7 bases, 4 bases remained unmatched. CDR3 in DNA: TGCGCCAGCAGCTTGGGGGGAGGGCCGAATGAGCAGTTCTTC. It codes for CASSLGGGPNEQFF.

The J gene is TRBJ1-2, the V gene TRBV7-9, with 11 bases aligning to TRBD1. V lost 5 bases, J lost 7 bases, and 6 bases stayed unmatched. Germline CDR1 SEHNR, CDR2 FQNEAQ (reference sequence). The CDR3 spans 14 residues. The CDR3 loop is CASSLGQGAVGYTF. CDR3 DNA: TGTGCCAGCAGCCTCGGACAGGGGGCGGTTGGCTACACCTTC.

The rearrangement links TRBV7-9 to TRBJ1-1, with D possibly TRBD1 on 6 matching bases. Trimming took 2 bases from V and 1 from J, leaving 23 bases between them. From germline, CDR1 is SEHNR and CDR2 FQNEAQ (reference sequence). The CDR3 is 19 residues long. The CDR3 sequence: CASSLTVLKTGIENTEAFF. CDR3 bases: TGTGCCAGCAGCTTAACGGTTCTTAAGACAGGTATAGAGAACACTGAAGCTTTCTTT.

In nucleotides, the CDR3 is TGTGCCACCGAGATAGGACAGGGGAATCAGCCCCAGCATTTT. Protein product: CATEIGQGNQPQHF. This sequence joins TRBV6-5 and TRBJ1-5; 9 bases are shared with TRBD1. The CDR3 runs 14 residues. The ends lost 10 bases at V and 4 bases at J; junction bases unmatched: 8. CDR1 and CDR2 from the germline V gene are MNHEY and SVGAGI.

CDR3: CASSLAGSVTGELFF. CDR3 in DNA: TGCGCCAGCAGCTTGGCCGGTAGCGTCACCGGGGAGCTGTTTTTT. The chain uses TRBV5-1 and TRBJ2-2; D may be TRBD2 (5 bases). The V gene's germline CDR1 is SGHRS and CDR2 YFSETQ. V was shortened by 0 bases and J by 4 bases, with 10 bases between the two germline ends. The CDR3 is 15 residues long.

The gene calls are TRBV9 and TRBJ1-5; D gene uncertain. V was pared by 3 bases and J by 6 bases, with 10 bases between. The CDR3 loop spans 13 amino acids. The germline V gene encodes CDR1 SGDLS and CDR2 YYNGEE. CDR3 region: CASSASPSQPQHF. CDR3 bases: TGTGCCAGCAGCGCTTCCCCCTCTCAGCCCCAGCATTTT.

The rearrangement links TRBV6-5 to TRBJ1-6, with D possibly matching TRBD1 (6 bases). Germline CDR1 is MNHEY and CDR2 is SVGAGI. The CDR3 is 15 amino acids. Trimming pared 7 bases from V and 1 base from J, leaving 11 bases between. CDR3 protein: CASITGQSYNSPLHF. DNA of the CDR3: TGTGCCAGCATTACCGGACAGTCCTATAATTCACCCCTCCACTTT.

The CDR3 region is CASSLTSGTGELFF. DNA of the CDR3: TGTGCCAGCAGTCTTACTAGCGGCACCGGGGAGCTGTTTTTT. The chain is built from TRBV28 and TRBJ2-2; 8 nucleotides agree with TRBD2. Germline assignment: CDR1 MDHEN and CDR2 SYDVKM. With 5 bases clipped from V and 4 bases from J, the junction kept 3 bases outside the gene matches. The CDR3 is 14 amino acids. Based on the CDR3 plus reference TRBV28 and TRBJ2-2, the full variable domain is DVKVTQSSRYLVKRTGEKVFLECVQDMDHENMFWYRQDPGLGLRLIYFSYDVKMKEKGDIPEGYSVSREKKERFSLILESASTNQTSMYLCASSLTSGTGELFFGEGSRLTVL.

The V and J genes are TRBV5-4 and TRBJ1-4; 7 bases match TRBD1. Per the germline V gene, CDR1 is SGHNT and CDR2 is YYREEE (reference sequence). V gave up 4 bases and J gave up 8 bases; unmatched junction bases: 5. This CDR3 contains 13 residues. CDR3 nucleotides: TGTGCCAGCAGCCTTGACAGGGTGGAAAAACTGTTTTTT. This sequence encodes CASSLDRVEKLFF.

The chain combines TRBV19 with TRBJ1-1, with D possibly matching TRBD1 (5 bases). V was pared by 3 bases and J by 1 base, with 9 bases between. The CDR3 has 14 residues. Germline CDR1 LNHDA, CDR2 SQIVND (reference sequence). DNA of the CDR3: TGTGCCAGTAGTATCCCCGGGGGGAACACTGAAGCTTTCTTT. Amino acids: CASSIPGGNTEAFF.

This clone was seen a few times. The rearrangement joins TRBV5-1 to TRBJ2-2; D gene unclear. CDR1 and CDR2 (germline): SGHRS, YFSETQ. The CDR3 spans 14 residues. Trimming removed 2 bases at V and 0 bases at J, with 5 bases between. DNA for the CDR3: TGCGCCAGCAGCTTCGGAGCGAACACCGGGGAGCTGTTTTTT. This encodes CASSFGANTGELFF.

The chain links TRBV30 to TRBJ2-2, with 9 bases that match TRBD1. This CDR3 has 15 amino acids. Germline CDR1 and CDR2: GTSNPN and SVGIG (reference sequence). The CDR3 coding sequence is TGTGCTACACACCGGACAGGGGTGAGCACCGGGGAGCTGTTTTTT. Its translation: CATHRTGVSTGELFF.

The J gene is TRBJ1-3, the V gene TRBV2; 12 bases line up with TRBD1. Trimming cost V 1 base and J 4 bases; bases outside gene matches: 2. This CDR3 is built from 16 residues. CDR1 is SNHLY, CDR2 FYNNEI, per germline. CDR3 in DNA: TGTGCCAGCAGTGAAGTAGGGACAGGGGGCGGAAACACCATATATTTT. It is translated as CASSEVGTGGGNTIYF. Variable domain in full (rest from reference TRBV2 and TRBJ1-3): EPEVTQTPSHQVTQMGQEVILRCVPISNHLYFYWYRQILGQKVEFLVSFYNNEISEKSEIFDDQFSVERPDGSNFTLKIRSTKLEDSAMYFCASSEVGTGGGNTIYFGEGSWLTVV.

This clone was seen more than once but under ten times. The chain couples TRBV2 to TRBJ1-1; 8 nucleotides align to TRBD1. With 10 bases clipped from V and 0 bases from J, the junction kept 13 bases outside the gene matches. This CDR3 is 16 amino acids long. Germline CDR1 is SNHLY and CDR2 is FYNNEI. Here the CDR3 reads CATQGQDLSLNTEAFF. The DNA for the CDR3 is TGTGCCACCCAGGGACAGGATCTGAGTTTGAACACTGAAGCTTTCTTT.

V is TRBV29-1 and J is TRBJ2-3; tentative D call: TRBD2 (6 bases). CDR1 and CDR2 from the germline V gene are SQVTM and ANQGSEA. Trimming took 4 bases from V and 4 from J, leaving 9 bases between them. The CDR3 runs 12 residues. The DNA of the CDR3 is TGCAGCGTTGCTCGGGACTCAGATACGCAGTATTTT. It is translated as CSVARDSDTQYF.

This clone was detected once. This sequence joins TRBV14 and TRBJ2-7; possible D gene TRBD1, 6 bases. The V gene's germline CDR1 is SGHDN and CDR2 FVKESK. This CDR3 spans 14 amino acids. V lost 1 base and J lost 4, with 11 bases in between. This chain's CDR3 is CASSQANRVYEQYF. In DNA, the CDR3 is TGTGCCAGCAGCCAAGCGAACAGGGTATACGAGCAGTACTTC.

This chain uses TRBV28 with TRBJ2-7; 7 bases line up with TRBD2. J was trimmed by 7 bases and V by 5 bases; bases with no gene match: 17. Germline CDR1 and CDR2: MDHEN and SYDVKM. This CDR3 is 16 amino acids long. The CDR3 protein is CASSPGLGGVLGEQYF. The CDR3 region has the DNA TGTGCCAGCAGTCCAGGACTAGGCGGAGTACTGGGGGAGCAGTACTTC.

The chain is built from TRBV28 and TRBJ1-5, with D possibly TRBD1 on 6 matching bases. V gave up 6 bases and J gave up 1 base, with 16 bases separating them. From germline, CDR1 is MDHEN and CDR2 SYDVKM. The CDR3 extends over 16 amino acids. DNA of the CDR3: TGTGCCAGCAGCCCCCTAGGGGGTAGGAGCAATCAGCCCCAGCATTTT. This translates into CASSPLGGRSNQPQHF.

The chain links TRBV29-1 to TRBJ2-7, with 9 nucleotides matching TRBD2. The CDR3 consists of 16 residues. Trimming at V came to 0 bases and at J to 2 bases, leaving 8 bases not matched to a gene. The V gene's germline CDR1 is SQVTM and CDR2 ANQGSEA. The CDR3 spells CSVEELASGTTYEQYF. The CDR3 nucleotides read TGCAGCGTTGAAGAGTTGGCTAGCGGGACTACCTACGAGCAGTACTTC.

The chain has TRBV24-1 and TRBJ2-2, with 7 positions matching TRBD2. The CDR3 has 15 residues. In germline, CDR1 is KGHDR, CDR2 SFDVKD. Trimming took 0 bases from V and 7 from J; bases not matched to a gene: 4. The CDR3 region has the DNA TGTGCCACCAGTGATTTGCGGGGGGTAGGCGGGGAGCTGTTTTTT. This translates into CATSDLRGVGGELFF.

The rearrangement joins TRBV5-1 to TRBJ1-2; D is unresolved. V was trimmed by 4 bases and J by 1 base, leaving 17 bases between them. The CDR3 totals 16 residues. CDR1 is SGHRS, CDR2 YFSETQ, per germline. The CDR3: CASSPLQGRDNYGYTF. The CDR3 DNA is TGCGCCAGCAGCCCACTGCAAGGACGGGATAACTATGGCTACACCTTC. Filled out from reference TRBV5-1 and TRBJ1-2, the complete variable domain reads KAGVTQTPRYLIKTRGQQVTLSCSPISGHRSVSWYQQTPGQGLQFLFEYFSETQRNKGNFPGRFSGRQFSNSRSEMNVSTLELGDSALYLCASSPLQGRDNYGYTFGSGTRLTVV.

The chain links TRBV5-6 to TRBJ1-5; 8 bases match TRBD1. After removal of 2 bases from V and 6 bases from J, the junction contained 4 bases not matched to a gene. CDR3 length: 14 amino acids. Germline V gives CDR1 SGHDT, CDR2 YYEEEE. CDR3 sequence reads: CASSFSGGGQPQHF. The CDR3 nucleotides are TGTGCCAGCAGCTTCTCAGGGGGCGGTCAGCCCCAGCATTTT.